This TCR beta chain derives from a study of cytomegalovirus exposure and HLA in healthy donors. Overall study findings and caveats: Most subjects' HLA-A and HLA-B alleles were reportedly predicted from TCR beta sequences. HLA alleles showed associations with 16,951 TCR beta sequences in a later analysis, at a 0.05 false discovery rate. The productive fraction for most TCR beta V segments was about 87% or about 30% in an earlier analysis.

V was clipped by 1 base and J by 2 bases, with 9 bases between them. CDR3 length: 14 residues. Germline CDR1 MGHRA, CDR2 YSYEKL. Worth noting for this clone: Its antigen is currently unknown.

The PCR employed 60 Vbeta primers together with 13 Jbeta primers. TCRdb's copy holds only in-frame clones and misses some; the assay was immunoSEQ multiplex PCR. The sample yields around 180,000 clones, 84% seen once. The donors gave bone marrow, and they were healthy. Material: PBMCs. This TCR came from a man younger than 30 in good health and CMV-seronegative. The V and J genes are TRBV4-1 and TRBJ2-7; D perhaps matches TRBD2 (5 bases). Written as DNA, the CDR3 is TGCGCCAGCAGCCAAGTCGGACTGCCCTACGAGCAGTACTTC. Its protein product is CASSQVGLPYEQYF.